There are many counts of the clone carrying this T cell receptor beta chain. Its antigen is as yet unknown. Per germline, CDR1 SGDLS and CDR2 YYNGEE. Trimming removed 0 bases at V and 0 bases at J, with 10 bases between. CDR3 length: 15 amino acids. This sample was included in a study of CD8 T cells in ankylosing spondylitis. Study-level points and caveats: Within ankylosing spondylitis blood, a TCR beta motif made up of eight highly homologous variants appeared to be characteristic. Within peripheral blood, clones linked to disease were CD8+ and relatively rare. As reported, disease-linked clones showed significant enrichment in matched ankylosing spondylitis synovial fluid.

5'-RACE, quantitative and with molecular barcodes, yielded the TCR beta libraries. Using its own MiXCR run on the 5' RACE reads, TCRdb lists one record per CDR3 protein. The table shows 200,000 to 250,000 distinct CDR3 sequences, with more than 5.5% occurring only once. This clonotype originated in a male donor with ankylosing spondylitis. The chain carries TRBV9 and TRBJ2-7; D may be TRBD1 or TRBD2 (5 bases each). The sample was blood, either unsorted or a sorted T cell fraction (not recorded which). CDR3 sequence: CASSVVGDPSYEQYF. CDR3 in DNA: TGTGCCAGCAGCGTAGTCGGGGACCCCTCCTACGAGCAGTACTTC.